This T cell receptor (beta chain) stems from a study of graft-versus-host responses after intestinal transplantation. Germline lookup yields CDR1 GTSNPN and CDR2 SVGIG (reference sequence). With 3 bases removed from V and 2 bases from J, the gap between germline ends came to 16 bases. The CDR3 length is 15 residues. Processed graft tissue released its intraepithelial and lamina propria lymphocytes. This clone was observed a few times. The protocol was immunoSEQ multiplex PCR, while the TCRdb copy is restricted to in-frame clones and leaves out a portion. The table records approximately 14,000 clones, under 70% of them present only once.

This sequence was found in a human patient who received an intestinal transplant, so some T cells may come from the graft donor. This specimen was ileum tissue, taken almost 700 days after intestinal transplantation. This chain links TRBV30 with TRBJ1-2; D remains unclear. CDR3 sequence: CAWSTGVGVNYGYTF. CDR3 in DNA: TGTGCCTGGAGCACCGGGGTTGGGGTAAACTATGGCTACACCTTC.